This note documents a single T cell receptor (beta chain) sequence. This clone was seen a handful of times. This clone's antigen is unknown. Qualities for individual bases were not recorded, and no much larger clone is one base off. These data come from a study of shared clonotypes between healthy human individuals (dated by TCRdb to the early 2020s). Background for the entire study: A couple of women and a few men aged 18 to 49 years were included in the cohort. For each donor, CD4 naive and CD4 memory were each given three plates, CD8 naive was given two plates, and CD8 memory was given one plate. The study deeply sequenced blood TCR repertoires of several healthy adults to estimate repertoire size and the extent of clonotype sharing between individuals. To increase sequencing depth and limit assay-specific biases, different laboratories used diverse techniques to prepare libraries and sequence TCR repertoires. Leukapheresis yielded between about 0.9 and 9 billion PBMCs per donor.

General study outcomes and caveats: Pairwise subsampling indicated that sequencing depth was expected to affect the degree of clonotype sharing among donors. Even with the large sequencing depth, rarefaction of the sorted-subset datasets indicated that sequencing was incomplete. The small number of donors limited the genetic and exposure-history diversity represented. Compared with non-shared clonotypes, clonotypes shared by all four sorted-subset donors had higher generation probabilities. Sampling was limited to blood, and TCR repertoires in tissue likely differ from TCR repertoires in blood. Sharing across several donors was observed for approximately 4.6% of naive CD4, over 3% of naive CD8, roughly 2.4% of memory CD4, and approximately 0.41% of memory CD8 clonotypes. Larger estimated clonotype richness was generally found for naive subsets than for memory subsets.

CD8 naive samples were obtained by positive selection for CCR7 among CD45RO-negative cells, yielding a CD45RA+CCR7+ population from which TemRA cells were excluded. Healthy HIV-negative adults with no recently reported acute infections or vaccinations were included as donors. Every donor was a Caucasian adult living in Nashville, Tennessee, USA. After blood collection by leukapheresis, PBMCs were isolated using Ficoll-Histopaque density gradient centrifugation and then cryopreserved in the vapor phase of liquid nitrogen. Analytical flow cytometry was used to check the purity and quantity of each magnetically sorted T cell population. From each sorted fraction, genomic DNA was isolated and quantified by UV absorbance on a Nanodrop 2000c. TCR CDR3 regions were amplified from genomic DNA by multiplex PCR using the deep immunoSEQ assay. For each cell subset, the extracted genomic DNA was distributed evenly across all wells of several immunoSEQ 96-well plates, and each plate served as one replicate. For sorted subsets, each replicate PCR was loaded with 200 to 250 ng genomic DNA, equivalent to 30,000 to 35,000 T cell genomes. The purified libraries were quantified using a Qubit 3.0 fluorometer, sized with a Bioanalyzer 2100, and then quantified again using the KAPA Library Quantification kit. Every immunoSEQ 96-well plate was sequenced on a dedicated single-read 150-cycle Illumina NextSeq 550 flow cell. As for the original processing: Because only junctional sequences without quality scores were contained in the immunoSEQ output, filtering matching that applied to full-length reads could not be performed. To assign V/J genes and CDR3, sequences were annotated using PyIR, a Python wrapper for IgBLAST v1.9, with IMGT germline references. Reads were filtered out if the reads had weak V/J assignments (E-value above 1e-6), no CDR3, stop codons, out-of-frame junctions, or ambiguous translated residues. A V3J clonotype was defined by an identical inferred V gene, J gene, and CDR3 amino acid sequence. To compute the percentage overlap between repertoires, the number of shared unique clonotypes was divided by the size of the smaller repertoire. RTK rarefaction, the Chao1 estimator, and Recon v2.1 estimates of unobserved clonotypes were used to assess repertoire richness. Generation probabilities were computed with OLGA for all TCRbeta clonotypes obtained by the gDNA method from several donors. The source is immuneACCESS, and TCRdb retained only in-frame sequences with V and J called. Part of the clones is not carried over; for the studies checked, unresolved V genes explain less than half of this, and the remainder is unexplained. V, J and clone size reflect that table, while D and trimming were determined from the DNA. The sample has approximately 2,000,000 clones on record, 93% of them singletons. The ten largest clones capture around 1.7% of the sample.

Sequenced material: naive CD8+ T cells from PBMCs. The sample's cell subset or site label, in plain terms: CD45RA+CCR7+. This TCR was sampled from a young man in good health. Some clones in this sample may be carry-over from other donors' samples.

The encoded CDR3 is CAWSLAYGYTF. The bases are TGTGCCTGGAGTCTTGCCTATGGCTACACCTTC. The chain was built from TRBV30 and TRBJ1-2; the D gene remains uncertain. V is shortened by 2 bases, J by 4 bases, and the region joining them spans 5 bases. The germline V gene (reference sequence) yields GTSNPN for CDR1 and SVGIG for CDR2. There are 11 amino acids in the CDR3, from cysteine to phenylalanine inclusive. Of all the DNA, just the CDR3 is kept, 33 bases in frame from base 1.